The clone carrying this TCR beta chain occurred a few times. These data originate in a study of T cells in Graves' hyperthyroidism and ophthalmopathy. TCR beta CDR3 region amplification was performed from RNA transcripts. TCR CDR3 regions were first amplified by RT-PCR with HTBI primers. TCRdb processed the multiplex PCR reads anew with MiXCR; each CDR3 protein has one entry. The table shows around 55,000 distinct CDR3 sequences, with less than 60% occurring only once. The CDR3 is 12 residues long. Germline V gene lookup returns CDR1 SNHLY and CDR2 FYNNEI. Trimming shortened V by 10 bases and J by 1 base, and 9 bases separated the two germline ends.

The sequencing sample was made of blood. The sequence derives from a woman aged 50 to 65 with Graves' ophthalmopathy. The V gene is TRBV2, the J gene TRBJ2-3; D gene ambiguous. The CDR3 nucleotides read TGTGCCATCTCTCTCGGCACAGATACGCAGTATTTT. It yields the protein CAISLGTDTQYF.